The clone carrying this T cell receptor beta chain was observed at least ten times. TCRdb re-called the RACE reads with MiXCR, one entry per CDR3 protein. Here the sample spans about 51,000 distinct CDR3 sequences, roughly a tenth being singletons. Time point here: pre-sensitization, week 0. Specified treatment: therapeutic diphenylcyclopropenone sensitization with weekly scalp DPC. The record originates from a study of human T cells and chemical hapten exposure. Overall study: DPC (0.01%) was patch tested on the upper back and read at 6 days.

This sample comprised whole blood, obtained in connection with sensitization to the hapten diphenylcyclopropenone (DPC). This TCR came from a woman in her forties with alopecia areata. Some clones in this sample may be carry-over from other donors' samples.

Written as DNA, the CDR3 is TGTGCCAGCAGTTACCACGGCACCCGGGCTTTCTTT. This translates into CASSYHGTRAFF. The rearrangement joins TRBV6-2 or TRBV6-3 to TRBJ1-1, with no clear D. The V end was cut by 2 bases, the J end by 11 bases, with 12 bases between. CDR3 length: 12 amino acids. CDR1 and CDR2 (germline): MNHEY, SVGEGT.